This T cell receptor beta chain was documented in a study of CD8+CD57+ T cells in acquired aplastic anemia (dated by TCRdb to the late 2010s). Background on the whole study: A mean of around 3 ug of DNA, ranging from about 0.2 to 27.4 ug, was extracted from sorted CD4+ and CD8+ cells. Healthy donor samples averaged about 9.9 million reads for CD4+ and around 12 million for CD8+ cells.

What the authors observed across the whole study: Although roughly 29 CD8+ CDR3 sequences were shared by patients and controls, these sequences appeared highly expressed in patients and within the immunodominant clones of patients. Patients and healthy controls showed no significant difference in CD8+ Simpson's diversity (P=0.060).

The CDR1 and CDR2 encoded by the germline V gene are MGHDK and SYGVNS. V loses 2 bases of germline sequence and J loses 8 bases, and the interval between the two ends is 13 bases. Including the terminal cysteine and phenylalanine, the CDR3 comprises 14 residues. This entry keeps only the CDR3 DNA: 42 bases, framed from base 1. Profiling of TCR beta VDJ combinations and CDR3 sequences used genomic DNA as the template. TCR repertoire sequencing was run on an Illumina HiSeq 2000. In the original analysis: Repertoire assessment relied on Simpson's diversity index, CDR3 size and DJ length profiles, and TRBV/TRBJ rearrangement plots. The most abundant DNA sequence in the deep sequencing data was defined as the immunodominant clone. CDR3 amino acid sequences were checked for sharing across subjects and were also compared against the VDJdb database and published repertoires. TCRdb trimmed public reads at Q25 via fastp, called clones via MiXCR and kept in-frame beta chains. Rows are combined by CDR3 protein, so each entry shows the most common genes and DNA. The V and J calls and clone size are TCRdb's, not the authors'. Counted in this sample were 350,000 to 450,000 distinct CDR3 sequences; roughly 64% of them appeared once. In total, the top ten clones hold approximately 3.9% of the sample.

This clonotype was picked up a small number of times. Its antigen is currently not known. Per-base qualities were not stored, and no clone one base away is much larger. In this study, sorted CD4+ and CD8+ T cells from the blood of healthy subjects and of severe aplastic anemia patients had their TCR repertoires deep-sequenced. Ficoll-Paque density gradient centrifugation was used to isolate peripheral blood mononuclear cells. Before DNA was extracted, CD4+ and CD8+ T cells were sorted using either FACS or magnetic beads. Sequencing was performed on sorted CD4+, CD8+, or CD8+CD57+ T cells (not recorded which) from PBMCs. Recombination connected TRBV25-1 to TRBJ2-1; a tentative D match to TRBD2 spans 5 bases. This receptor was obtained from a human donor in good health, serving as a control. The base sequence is TGTGCCAGCAGTGAAAGCCTAGCAAGCCATGAGCAGTTCTTC. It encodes CASSESLASHEQFF.